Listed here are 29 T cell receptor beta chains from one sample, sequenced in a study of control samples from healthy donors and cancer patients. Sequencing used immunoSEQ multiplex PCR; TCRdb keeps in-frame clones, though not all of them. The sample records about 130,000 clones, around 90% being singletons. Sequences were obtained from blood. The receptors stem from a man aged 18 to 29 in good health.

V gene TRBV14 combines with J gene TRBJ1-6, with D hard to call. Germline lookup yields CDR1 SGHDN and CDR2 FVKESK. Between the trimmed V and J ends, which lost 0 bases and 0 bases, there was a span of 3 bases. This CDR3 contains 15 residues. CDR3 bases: TGTGCCAGCAGCCAAGATATCTCCTATAATTCACCCCTCCACTTT. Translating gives CASSQDISYNSPLHF.

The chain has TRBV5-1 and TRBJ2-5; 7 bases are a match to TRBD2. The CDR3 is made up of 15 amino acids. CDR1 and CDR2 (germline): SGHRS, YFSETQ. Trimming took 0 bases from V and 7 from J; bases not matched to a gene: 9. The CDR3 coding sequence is TGCGCCAGCAGCTTGGGTCTAGCGGAGGGAGGGACCCAGTACTTC. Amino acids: CASSLGLAEGGTQYF. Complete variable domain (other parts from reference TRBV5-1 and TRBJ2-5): KAGVTQTPRYLIKTRGQQVTLSCSPISGHRSVSWYQQTPGQGLQFLFEYFSETQRNKGNFPGRFSGRQFSNSRSEMNVSTLELGDSALYLCASSLGLAEGGTQYFGPGTRLLVL.

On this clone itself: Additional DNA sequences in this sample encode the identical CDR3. This CDR3 is CATSGDGYYGYTF. CDR3 bases: TGTGCCACCAGTGGGGACGGATACTATGGCTACACCTTC. The rearrangement uses TRBV24-1 and TRBJ1-2; D perhaps matches TRBD1 (5 bases). CDR3 length: 13 amino acids. V lost 5 bases and J 3 bases, leaving 9 bases between the germline ends. CDR1 is KGHDR, CDR2 SFDVKD, per germline.

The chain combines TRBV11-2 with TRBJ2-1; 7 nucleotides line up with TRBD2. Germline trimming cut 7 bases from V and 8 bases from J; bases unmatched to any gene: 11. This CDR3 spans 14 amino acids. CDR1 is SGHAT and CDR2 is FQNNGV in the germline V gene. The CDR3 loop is CASNPPGGFDEQFF. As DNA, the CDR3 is TGTGCCAGCAACCCCCCCGGGGGGTTCGATGAGCAGTTCTTC.

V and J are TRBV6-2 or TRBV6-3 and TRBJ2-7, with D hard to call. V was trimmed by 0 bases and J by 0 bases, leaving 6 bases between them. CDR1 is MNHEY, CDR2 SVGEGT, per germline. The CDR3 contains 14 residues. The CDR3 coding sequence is TGTGCCAGCAGTTACTCGCCATACTCCTACGAGCAGTACGTC. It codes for CASSYSPYSYEQYV.

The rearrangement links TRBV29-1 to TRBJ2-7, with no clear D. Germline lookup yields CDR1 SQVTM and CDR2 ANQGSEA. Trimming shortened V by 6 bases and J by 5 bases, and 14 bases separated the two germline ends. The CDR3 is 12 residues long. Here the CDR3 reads CSVRVFFNEQYF. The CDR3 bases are TGCAGCGTCCGTGTTTTTTTTAACGAGCAGTACTTC.

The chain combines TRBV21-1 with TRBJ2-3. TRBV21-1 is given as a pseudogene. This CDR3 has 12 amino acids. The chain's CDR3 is CASKEFSDTQYF. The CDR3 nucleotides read TGTGCCAGCAAAGAATTCTCGGATACGCAGTATTTT.

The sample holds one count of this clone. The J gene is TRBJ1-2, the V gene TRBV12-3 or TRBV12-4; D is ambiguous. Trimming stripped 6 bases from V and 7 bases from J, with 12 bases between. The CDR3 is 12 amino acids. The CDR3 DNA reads TGTGCCAGCAGGATAACGGAGGGTGGCTACACCTTC. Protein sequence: CASRITEGGYTF.

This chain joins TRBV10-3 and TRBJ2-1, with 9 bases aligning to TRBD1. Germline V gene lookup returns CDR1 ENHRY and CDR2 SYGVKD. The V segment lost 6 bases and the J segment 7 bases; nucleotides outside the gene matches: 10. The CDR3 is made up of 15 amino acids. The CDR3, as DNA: TGTGCCATCAGCCCCGGGACAGGGATTTTGAATGAGCAGTTCTTC. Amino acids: CAISPGTGILNEQFF.

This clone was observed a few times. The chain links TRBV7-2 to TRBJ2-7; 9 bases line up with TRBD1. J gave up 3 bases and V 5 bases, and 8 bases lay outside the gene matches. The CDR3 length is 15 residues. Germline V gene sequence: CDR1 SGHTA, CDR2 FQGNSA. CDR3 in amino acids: CASSPFGDRDYEQYF. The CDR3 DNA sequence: TGTGCCAGCAGCCCCTTCGGGGACAGGGACTACGAGCAGTACTTC.

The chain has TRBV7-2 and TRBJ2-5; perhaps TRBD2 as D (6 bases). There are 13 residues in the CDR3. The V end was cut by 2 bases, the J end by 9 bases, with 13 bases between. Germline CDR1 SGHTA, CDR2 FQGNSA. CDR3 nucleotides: TGTGCCAGCAGCTTATGGGCGAGGGAGGCCCAGTACTTC. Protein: CASSLWAREAQYF. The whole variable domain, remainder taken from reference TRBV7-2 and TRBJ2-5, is GAGVSQSPSNKVTEKGKDVELRCDPISGHTALYWYRQSLGQGLEFLIYFQGNSAPDKSGLPSDRFSAERTGGSVSTLTIQRTQQEDSAVYLCASSLWAREAQYFGPGTRLLVL.

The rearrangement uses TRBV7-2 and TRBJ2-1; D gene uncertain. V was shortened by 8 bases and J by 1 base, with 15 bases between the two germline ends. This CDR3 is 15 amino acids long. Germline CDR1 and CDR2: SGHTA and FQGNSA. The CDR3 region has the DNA TGTGCCAGCCTTGGGATCACGGGTTCCTACAATGAGCAGTTCTTC. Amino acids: CASLGITGSYNEQFF.

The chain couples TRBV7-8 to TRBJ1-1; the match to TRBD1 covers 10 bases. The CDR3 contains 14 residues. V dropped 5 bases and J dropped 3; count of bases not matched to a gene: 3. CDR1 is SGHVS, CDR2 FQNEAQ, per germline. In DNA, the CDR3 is TGTGCCAGCAGCGGTGGGACAGGGGACACTGAAGCTTTCTTT. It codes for CASSGGTGDTEAFF.

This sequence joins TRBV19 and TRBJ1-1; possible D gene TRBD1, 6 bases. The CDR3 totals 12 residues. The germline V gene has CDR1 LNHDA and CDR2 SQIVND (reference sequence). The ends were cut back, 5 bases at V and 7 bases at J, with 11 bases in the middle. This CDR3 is CASSWGHLEAFF. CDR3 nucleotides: TGTGCCAGTAGTTGGGGGCACCTTGAAGCTTTCTTT.

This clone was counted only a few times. CDR3 sequence: CASSKVRGDEQFF. The CDR3 coding sequence is TGTGCCAGCAGCAAAGTTCGAGGGGATGAGCAGTTCTTC. This chain uses TRBV21-1 with TRBJ2-1. TRBV21-1 is a pseudogene segment. The CDR3 is 13 residues long.

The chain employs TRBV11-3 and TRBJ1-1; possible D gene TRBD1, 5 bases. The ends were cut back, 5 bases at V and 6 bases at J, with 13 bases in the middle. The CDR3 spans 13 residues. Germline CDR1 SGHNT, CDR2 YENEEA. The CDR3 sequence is CASSPQGVPEAFF. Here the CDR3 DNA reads TGTGCCAGCAGCCCCCAGGGAGTTCCTGAAGCTTTCTTT.

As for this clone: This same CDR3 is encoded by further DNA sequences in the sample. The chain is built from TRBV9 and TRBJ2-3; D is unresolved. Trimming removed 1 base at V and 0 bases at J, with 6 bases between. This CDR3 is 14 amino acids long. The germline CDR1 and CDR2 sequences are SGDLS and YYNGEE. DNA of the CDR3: TGTGCCAGCAGCGTAAGACCGAGCACAGATACGCAGTATTTT. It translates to CASSVRPSTDTQYF.

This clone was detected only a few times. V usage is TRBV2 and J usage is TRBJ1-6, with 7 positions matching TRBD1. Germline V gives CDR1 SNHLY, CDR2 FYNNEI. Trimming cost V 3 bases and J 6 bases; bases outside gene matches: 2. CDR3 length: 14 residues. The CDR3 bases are TGTGCCAGCAGTGAGGGACAGCCTAATTCACCCCTCCACTTT. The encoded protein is CASSEGQPNSPLHF.

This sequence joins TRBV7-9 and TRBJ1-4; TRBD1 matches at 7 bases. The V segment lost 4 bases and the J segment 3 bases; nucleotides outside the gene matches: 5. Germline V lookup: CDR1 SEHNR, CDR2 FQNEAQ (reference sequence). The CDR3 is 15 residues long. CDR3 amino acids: CASSSRDSPNEKLFF. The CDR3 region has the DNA TGTGCCAGCAGCTCACGGGACAGCCCTAATGAAAAACTGTTTTTT.

The CDR3 spells CASSSERECYTGELFF. The CDR3 DNA is TGTGCCAGCAGCTCCGAGCGGGAGTGTTACACCGGGGAGCTGTTTTTT. V and J are TRBV7-3 and TRBJ2-2; 8 nucleotides align to TRBD2. Germline CDR1 reads SGHTA; CDR2 reads FQGTGA. J was trimmed by 3 bases and V by 4 bases; bases with no gene match: 7. CDR3 length: 16 residues. The full variable domain, rest sourced from reference TRBV7-3 and TRBJ2-2, is GAGVSQTPSNKVTEKGKYVELRCDPISGHTALYWYRQSLGQGPEFLIYFQGTGAADDSGLPNDRFFAVRPEGSVSTLKIQRTERGDSAVYLCASSSERECYTGELFFGEGSRLTVL.

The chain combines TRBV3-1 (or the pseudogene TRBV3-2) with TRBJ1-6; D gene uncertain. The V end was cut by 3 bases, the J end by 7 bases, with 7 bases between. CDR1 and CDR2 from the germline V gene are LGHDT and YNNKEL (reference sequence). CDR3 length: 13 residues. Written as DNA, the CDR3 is TGTGCCAGCAGCCAGGAACTAAATTCACCCCTCCACTTT. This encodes CASSQELNSPLHF.

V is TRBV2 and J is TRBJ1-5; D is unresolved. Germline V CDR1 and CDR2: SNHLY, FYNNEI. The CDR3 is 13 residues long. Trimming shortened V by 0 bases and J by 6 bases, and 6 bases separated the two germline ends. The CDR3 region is CASSEATGQPQHF. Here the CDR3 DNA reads TGTGCCAGCAGTGAAGCGACGGGTCAGCCCCAGCATTTT.

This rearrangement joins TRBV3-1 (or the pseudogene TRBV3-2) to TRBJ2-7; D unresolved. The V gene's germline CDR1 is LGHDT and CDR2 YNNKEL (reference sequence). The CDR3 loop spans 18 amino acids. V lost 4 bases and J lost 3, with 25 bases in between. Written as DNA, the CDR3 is TGTGCCAGCAGCCCAAGAACGCCCGGTACGGCGAGTGACTACGAGCAGTACTTC. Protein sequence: CASSPRTPGTASDYEQYF.

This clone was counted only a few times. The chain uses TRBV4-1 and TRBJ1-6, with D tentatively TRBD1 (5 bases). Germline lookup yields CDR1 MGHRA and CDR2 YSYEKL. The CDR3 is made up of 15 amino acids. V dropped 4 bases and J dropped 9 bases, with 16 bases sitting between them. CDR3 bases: TGCGCCAGCAGCCCGAAAGGGCAGGGAACTTCACCCCTCCACTTT. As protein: CASSPKGQGTSPLHF.

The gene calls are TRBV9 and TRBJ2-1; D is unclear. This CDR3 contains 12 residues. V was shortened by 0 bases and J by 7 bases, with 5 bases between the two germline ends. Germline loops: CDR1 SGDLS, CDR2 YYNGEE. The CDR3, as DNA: TGTGCCAGCAGCGTAGATCAGAATGAGCAGTTCTTC. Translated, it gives CASSVDQNEQFF.

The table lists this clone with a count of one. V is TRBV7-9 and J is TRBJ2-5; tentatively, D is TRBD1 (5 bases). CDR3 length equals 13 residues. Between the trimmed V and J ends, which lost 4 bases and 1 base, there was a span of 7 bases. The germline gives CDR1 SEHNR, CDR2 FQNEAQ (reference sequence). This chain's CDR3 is CASSSTAQETQYF. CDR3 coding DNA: TGTGCCAGCAGCTCGACAGCCCAAGAGACCCAGTACTTC.

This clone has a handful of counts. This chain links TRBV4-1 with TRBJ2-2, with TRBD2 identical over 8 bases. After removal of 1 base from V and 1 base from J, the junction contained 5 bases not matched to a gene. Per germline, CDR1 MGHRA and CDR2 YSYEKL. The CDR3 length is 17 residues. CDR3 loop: CASSQAKAGGNTGELFF. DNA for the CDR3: TGCGCCAGCAGCCAAGCTAAGGCGGGGGGGAACACCGGGGAGCTGTTTTTT.

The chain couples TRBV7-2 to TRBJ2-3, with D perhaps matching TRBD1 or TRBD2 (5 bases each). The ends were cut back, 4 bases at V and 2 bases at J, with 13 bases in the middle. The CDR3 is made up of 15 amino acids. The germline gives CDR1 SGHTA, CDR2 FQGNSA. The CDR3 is CASSSTGTDTDTQYF. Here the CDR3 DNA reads TGTGCCAGCAGCTCCACCGGGACGGACACAGATACGCAGTATTTT. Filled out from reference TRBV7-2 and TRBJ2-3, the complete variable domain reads GAGVSQSPSNKVTEKGKDVELRCDPISGHTALYWYRQSLGQGLEFLIYFQGNSAPDKSGLPSDRFSAERTGGSVSTLTIQRTQQEDSAVYLCASSSTGTDTDTQYFGPGTRLTVL.

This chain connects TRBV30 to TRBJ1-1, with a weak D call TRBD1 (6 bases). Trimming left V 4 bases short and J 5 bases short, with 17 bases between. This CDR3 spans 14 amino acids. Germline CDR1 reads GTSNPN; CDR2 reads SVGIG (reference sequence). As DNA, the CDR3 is TGTGCCTGGAATCGGGACACGGACTCTACTGAAGCTTTCTTT. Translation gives CAWNRDTDSTEAFF.